A single sample gave rise to the 15 T cell receptor beta chains below, sequenced in a study of CD8 T cells in Susac syndrome. When the RNA was reverse transcribed, random hexamers were used with an input of roughly 0.5 to 1 ug. MiXCR, applied by TCRdb to the immunoSEQ multiplex PCR reads, yields one record per CDR3 protein. The sample includes about 300,000 distinct CDR3 sequences, 92% seen only once; the top ten take over 0.05%. Sequencing input: CD4+ T cells from PBMCs. These receptors were obtained from a human donor with multiple sclerosis.

This chain joins TRBV12-3 or TRBV12-4 and TRBJ1-2; 8 nucleotides line up with TRBD1. The CDR3 extends over 14 amino acids. V lost 5 bases and J lost 3; bases outside the gene matches: 5. The CDR3 region is CASSPTGGDYGYTF. The CDR3 DNA is TGTGCCAGCAGTCCTACAGGGGGTGACTATGGCTACACCTTC.

V usage is TRBV7-9 and J usage is TRBJ2-4; D is possibly TRBD2 (5 bases). Germline CDR1 is SEHNR and CDR2 is FQNEAQ (reference sequence). V lost 5 bases to trimming and J lost 2 bases, with 22 bases between them. CDR3 length: 18 residues. The CDR3 loop is CASSARRSGDETKNIQYF. CDR3 bases: TGTGCCAGCAGCGCAAGAAGGTCCGGGGATGAGACCAAAAACATTCAGTACTTC.

The CDR3 nucleotides read TGTGCCAGCAGCTACTCTTTTGGGGCCCCCGAGCAGTACTTC. Protein: CASSYSFGAPEQYF. The chain employs TRBV7-2 and TRBJ2-7, with D tentatively TRBD1 (5 bases). The ends were cut back, 4 bases at V and 6 bases at J, with 16 bases in the middle. Germline values: CDR1 SGHTA, CDR2 FQGNSA. This CDR3 comprises 14 residues.

The V gene is TRBV5-1, the J gene TRBJ1-2; D ambiguous. This CDR3 comprises 13 residues. Deletions cut 0 bases from V and 2 bases from J, with 5 bases between. Germline-derived CDR1 and CDR2 are SGHRS and YFSETQ. The CDR3 protein is CASSLERNYGYTF. CDR3 nucleotides: TGCGCCAGCAGCTTGGAACGGAACTATGGCTACACCTTC.

The chain is built from TRBV2 and TRBJ2-2, with a possible D match to TRBD2 (6 bases). The germline gives CDR1 SNHLY, CDR2 FYNNEI. The CDR3 consists of 15 residues. Trimming shortened V by 4 bases and J by 6 bases, and 15 bases separated the two germline ends. CDR3 bases: TGTGCCAGCAGTGGGCGGGAAACCCACCCCGGGGAGCTGTTTTTT. As protein: CASSGRETHPGELFF.

The genes are TRBV5-6 and TRBJ1-1; TRBD1 is a possible D gene (5 bases). The V end was cut by 3 bases, the J end by 6 bases, with 15 bases between. Looked up from germline, CDR1 is SGHDT and CDR2 is YYEEEE. This CDR3 contains 14 residues. The DNA of the CDR3 is TGTGCCAGCAGCTCTAGGGGCTGGAGAGCTGAAGCTTTCTTT. Amino acid sequence: CASSSRGWRAEAFF.

The chain uses TRBV20-1 and TRBJ2-7; 8 positions match TRBD1. The CDR3 length is 13 residues. V lost 1 base, J lost 12 bases, and 11 bases stayed unmatched. From germline, CDR1 is DFQATT and CDR2 SNEGSKA (reference sequence). The DNA of the CDR3 is TGCAGTGCTAGAGCGGCGACAGGGGATTTACGGTACTTC. Its translation is CSARAATGDLRYF.

The chain joins TRBV29-1 to TRBJ1-5, with 8 bases identical to TRBD1. Trimming cost V 7 bases and J 5 bases; bases outside gene matches: 7. Looked up from germline, CDR1 is SQVTM and CDR2 is ANQGSEA. There are 13 residues in the CDR3. The CDR3 nucleotides are TGCAGCGCCCAGGGGGCGGTTGATCAGCCCCAGCATTTT. It specifies CSAQGAVDQPQHF.

V and J are TRBV20-1 and TRBJ2-1, with 9 bases that match TRBD2. Germline trimming cut 0 bases from V and 10 bases from J; bases unmatched to any gene: 13. The CDR3 extends over 16 amino acids. Per germline, CDR1 DFQATT and CDR2 SNEGSKA (reference sequence). The CDR3 sequence: CSARDRLAAFGREQFF. CDR3 coding DNA: TGCAGTGCTAGAGACCGACTAGCGGCGTTCGGGAGGGAGCAGTTCTTC.

The chain carries TRBV9 and TRBJ2-5; tentatively, D is TRBD2 (6 bases). V was trimmed by 3 bases and J by 2 bases, leaving 8 bases between them. CDR3 length equals 13 residues. CDR1 and CDR2 from the germline V gene are SGDLS and YYNGEE. The CDR3 reads CASSGGGQETQYF. The CDR3 nucleotides are TGTGCCAGCAGCGGTGGGGGGCAAGAGACCCAGTACTTC. Using reference TRBV9 and TRBJ2-5 for the parts outside the CDR3, the full variable domain is DSGVTQTPKHLITATGQRVTLRCSPRSGDLSVYWYQQSLDQGLQFLIQYYNGEERAKGNILERFSAQQFPDLHSELNLSSLELGDSALYFCASSGGGQETQYFGPGTRLLVL.

This chain connects TRBV6-5 to TRBJ1-2, with D perhaps TRBD1 (6 bases). V shed 2 bases and J shed 7 bases, with 23 bases lying between them. The length of the CDR3 is 17 residues. From germline, CDR1 is MNHEY and CDR2 SVGAGI. The CDR3, as DNA: TGTGCCAGCAGTTACGCACAGGGAGGGCAGGGATCGCGTGGCTACACCTTC. Translating gives CASSYAQGGQGSRGYTF.

Here the CDR3 DNA reads TGTGCCAGCAGCTTAGGGTCCGGACGGTATGAGCAGTTCTTC. Its translation is CASSLGSGRYEQFF. V and J are TRBV11-2 and TRBJ2-1; D is unclear. V gave up 1 base and J gave up 8 bases, with 12 bases separating them. The CDR3 has 14 amino acids. Germline CDR1 reads SGHAT; CDR2 reads FQNNGV.

The rearrangement links TRBV27 to TRBJ2-1; 10 bases match TRBD2. V shed 3 bases, J shed 2 bases, and the junction held 4 bases outside the gene matches. This CDR3 has 16 residues. Germline loops: CDR1 MNHEY, CDR2 SMNVEV (reference sequence). CDR3 bases: TGTGCCAGCAGTTTCTGGAGCGGGAGGGCCTACAATGAGCAGTTCTTC. Amino acid sequence: CASSFWSGRAYNEQFF.

The rearrangement uses TRBV6-1 and TRBJ2-5; D not certain. The germline V and J ends were trimmed by 2 bases and 4 bases, with 5 bases remaining between them. The CDR3 sequence is 12 residues long. Per germline, CDR1 MNHNS and CDR2 SASEGT. CDR3 loop: CASSESRETQYF. CDR3 sequence (DNA): TGTGCCAGCAGTGAATCCCGAGAGACCCAGTACTTC.

The V and J genes are TRBV30 and TRBJ2-1, with D hard to call. Trimming removed 0 bases at V and 8 bases at J, with 5 bases between. This CDR3 is 11 amino acids long. Germline assignment: CDR1 GTSNPN and CDR2 SVGIG (reference sequence). CDR3 amino acids: CAWSVRHEQFF. The CDR3 DNA reads TGTGCCTGGAGTGTTCGGCATGAGCAGTTCTTC. Full variable domain (remainder filled in from reference TRBV30 and TRBJ2-1): SQTIHQWPATLVQPVGSPLSLECTVEGTSNPNLYWYRQAAGRGLQLLFYSVGIGQISSEVPQNLSASRPQDRQFILSSKKLLLSDSGFYLCAWSVRHEQFFGPGTRLTVL.